This T cell receptor beta chain was sequenced in a study of blood T cell repertoires in COVID-19. Across the whole study: There were acute and convalescent COVID-19 samples, and they came from the United States, Italy and Spain.

Profiling relied on immunoSEQ multiplex PCR, and the TCRdb table lists in-frame clones only, not all of them. This sample has 280,000 or so clones, with roughly 85% found just once. The CDR3 has 17 amino acids. The germline gives CDR1 SGHVS, CDR2 FQNEAQ. Germline trimming cut 5 bases from V and 3 bases from J; bases unmatched to any gene: 10. The receptor was derived from a woman in her 40s who had recovered from COVID-19. J is TRBJ2-2 and V is TRBV7-8, with 9 bases matching TRBD1. Material for sequencing was PBMCs or T cells enriched from blood (not recorded which). Written as DNA, the CDR3 is TGTGCCAGCAGCCCGGGACAGGGTTTTGGTTACACCGGGGAGCTGTTTTTT. Translation: CASSPGQGFGYTGELFF.